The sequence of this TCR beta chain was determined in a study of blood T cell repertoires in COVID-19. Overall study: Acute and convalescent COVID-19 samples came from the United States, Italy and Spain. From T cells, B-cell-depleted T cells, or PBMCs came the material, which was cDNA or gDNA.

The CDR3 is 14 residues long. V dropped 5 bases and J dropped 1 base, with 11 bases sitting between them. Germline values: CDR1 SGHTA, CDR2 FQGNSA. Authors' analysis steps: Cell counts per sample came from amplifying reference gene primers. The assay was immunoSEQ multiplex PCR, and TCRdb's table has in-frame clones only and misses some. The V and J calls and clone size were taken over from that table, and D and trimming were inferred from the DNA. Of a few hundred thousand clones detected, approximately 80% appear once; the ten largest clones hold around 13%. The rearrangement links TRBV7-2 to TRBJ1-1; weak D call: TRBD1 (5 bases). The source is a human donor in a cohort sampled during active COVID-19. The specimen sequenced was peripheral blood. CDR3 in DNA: TGTGCCAGCAGCCGCGGACAAACGAACACTGAAGCTTTCTTT. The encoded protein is CASSRGQTNTEAFF. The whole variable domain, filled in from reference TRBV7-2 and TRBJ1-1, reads GAGVSQSPSNKVTEKGKDVELRCDPISGHTALYWYRQSLGQGLEFLIYFQGNSAPDKSGLPSDRFSAERTGGSVSTLTIQRTQQEDSAVYLCASSRGQTNTEAFFGQGTRLTVV.